This T cell receptor beta chain was obtained from a study of cytomegalovirus exposure and HLA in healthy donors. Study overall: An earlier analysis found under 130 million unique TCR beta sequences from about 179 million T cells. Whole-study results and caveats: About 87% or about 30% of the time was how often most TCR beta V segments were productive, according to an earlier analysis.

CDR3 size: 14 residues. After removal of 3 bases from V and 7 bases from J, the junction contained 8 bases not matched to a gene. Germline-derived CDR1 and CDR2 are SNHLY and FYNNEI. Both 60 Vbeta primers and 13 Jbeta primers went into the PCR. The assay was immunoSEQ multiplex PCR, and TCRdb's table has in-frame clones only and misses some. The data contain some 120,000 clones, 77% of them singletons. For this clone: The antigen remains unidentified.

The clonotype was recovered from a human donor in good health. The sequenced sample consisted of PBMCs. The chain employs TRBV2 and TRBJ2-5; 7 nucleotides match TRBD2. The CDR3 sequence: CASSEGGGPATQYF. The CDR3 bases are TGTGCCAGCAGTGAGGGGGGAGGGCCGGCGACCCAGTACTTC.